The subject of this entry is one TCR beta chain. Its specificity is unknown. Here immunoSEQ multiplex PCR was the method, and the copy in TCRdb shows in-frame clones only, minus some. The data show nearly 100,000 clones, roughly 90% seen once. Germline V gene lookup returns CDR1 LGHNA and CDR2 YSLEER. The CDR3 has 14 residues. V was clipped by 0 bases and J by 5 bases, with 10 bases between them. The data were obtained in a study of T cell responses to AZD1222 COVID-19 vaccine. Study-wide context: The study pooled second doses at about 4 or about 12 weeks. The study, taken as a whole, reports: Across the whole spike, CD4 TCRs peaked at regions 160-218 and 743-854. White British people made up most donors, females outnumbered males, and clonal diversity was possibly underestimated.

This rearrangement joins TRBV4-3 to TRBJ1-1; tentatively, D is TRBD1 (6 bases). The sequencing used peripheral blood, collected on day 0 of AZD1222 vaccination. The receptor was isolated from an adult in good health. In DNA, the CDR3 is TGCGCCAGCAGCCAAGATTCGAGGGGGACTGAAGCTTTCTTT. Its protein is CASSQDSRGTEAFF.